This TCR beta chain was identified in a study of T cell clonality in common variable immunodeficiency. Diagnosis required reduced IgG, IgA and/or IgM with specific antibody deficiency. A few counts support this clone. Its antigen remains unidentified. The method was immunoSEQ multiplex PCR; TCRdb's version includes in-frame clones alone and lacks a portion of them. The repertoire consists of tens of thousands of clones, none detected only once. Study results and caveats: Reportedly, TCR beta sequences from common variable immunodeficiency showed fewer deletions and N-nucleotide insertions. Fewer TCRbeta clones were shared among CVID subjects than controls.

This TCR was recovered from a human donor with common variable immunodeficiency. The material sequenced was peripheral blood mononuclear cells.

CDR3 DNA, as far as it was read: TGTGCCAGTAGTATAAAACAGGGACCCTACGTC. It encodes CASSIKQGPYV. The CDR3 as a whole reads CASSIKQGPYVLTF. The chain uses TRBV19 and TRBJ2-6, with D possibly TRBD1 on 6 matching bases. The DNA ends 3 residues before the CDR3 does, and the rest of the CDR3 is filled in from the germline J gene. Trimming shortened V by 2 bases and J by 11 bases, and 13 bases separated the two germline ends. This CDR3 is 14 amino acids long. The germline V gene has CDR1 LNHDA and CDR2 SQIVND (reference sequence).